The 26 T cell receptor beta chains in this list originate from one sample, sequenced in a study of blood T cell repertoires in COVID-19. Assay: immunoSEQ multiplex PCR; the TCRdb copy retains only in-frame clones and omits some. The sample holds 200,000 to 300,000 clones, approximately 90% seen once. The sample taken for sequencing was PBMCs or T cells enriched from blood (not recorded which). The receptors stem from a middle-aged woman with acute COVID-19.

The V gene is TRBV7-9, the J gene TRBJ1-2, with D uncertain. The CDR3 length is 15 residues. Per the germline V gene, CDR1 is SEHNR and CDR2 is FQNEAQ (reference sequence). The ends were cut back, 1 base at V and 3 bases at J, with 12 bases in the middle. CDR3 protein: CASSLEGGGYYGYTF. CDR3 in DNA: TGTGCCAGCAGCTTAGAAGGTGGCGGGTACTATGGCTACACCTTC. Based on the CDR3 plus reference TRBV7-9 and TRBJ1-2, the full variable domain is DTGVSQNPRHKITKRGQNVTFRCDPISEHNRLYWYRQTLGQGPEFLTYFQNEAQLEKSRLLSDRFSAERPKGSFSTLEIQRTEQGDSAMYLCASSLEGGGYYGYTFGSGTRLTVV.

This clone was counted a single time. This chain uses TRBV7-2 with TRBJ1-4, with 8 nucleotides matching TRBD1. This CDR3 has 15 amino acids. V shed 5 bases, J shed 7 bases, and the junction held 9 bases outside the gene matches. In germline, CDR1 is SGHTA, CDR2 FQGNSA. CDR3 DNA sequence: TGTGCCAGCAGCCCGAAAACAGGGGGGGGTGAAAAACTGTTTTTT. Residues: CASSPKTGGGEKLFF.

This chain links TRBV4-3 with TRBJ2-3; 9 bases map to TRBD2. From germline, CDR1 is LGHNA and CDR2 YSLEER. Losses at the gene ends were 4 bases for V and 5 bases for J; bases not matched to a gene: 7. The CDR3 sequence is 15 residues long. The CDR3 nucleotides read TGCGCCAGCAGCCCGTGGGGCGGGGGGGTAGATACGCAGTATTTT. Its translation is CASSPWGGGVDTQYF.

The V call is TRBV19, the J call TRBJ2-2, with D perhaps TRBD2 (6 bases). The CDR3 sequence is 14 residues long. V lost 6 bases to trimming and J lost 5 bases, with 13 bases between them. Per the germline V gene, CDR1 is LNHDA and CDR2 is SQIVND (reference sequence). This CDR3 is CASSTGDKTGELFF. DNA for the CDR3: TGTGCCAGTAGCACGGGGGATAAGACCGGGGAGCTGTTTTTT.

This clone has just one count. This sequence joins TRBV11-3 and TRBJ2-2, with D perhaps matching TRBD1 (5 bases). Germline V gives CDR1 SGHNT, CDR2 YENEEA. The CDR3 loop spans 15 amino acids. V gave up 5 bases and J gave up 4 bases, with 14 bases separating them. The DNA of the CDR3 is TGTGCCAGCAGCCACCTGGGGCCGACCACCGGGGAGCTGTTTTTT. It codes for CASSHLGPTTGELFF. Using reference TRBV11-3 and TRBJ2-2 for the parts outside the CDR3, the full variable domain is EAGVVQSPRYKIIEKKQPVAFWCNPISGHNTLYWYLQNLGQGPELLIRYENEEAVDDSQLPKDRFSAERLKGVDSTLKIQPAELGDSAVYLCASSHLGPTTGELFFGEGSRLTVL.

This chain joins TRBV5-1 and TRBJ2-3; unclear D gene. The germline V gene has CDR1 SGHRS and CDR2 YFSETQ. The CDR3 has 13 residues. V lost 4 bases, J lost 4 bases, and 10 bases lay in between. Here the CDR3 DNA reads TGCGCCAGCAGCCCCCCGAGGCCAGATACGCAGTATTTT. This codes for CASSPPRPDTQYF.

The chain links TRBV7-9 to TRBJ2-2; D unresolved. The V and J ends lost 4 bases and 5 bases respectively, with 5 bases between them. The CDR3 contains 12 residues. CDR1 and CDR2 (germline): SEHNR, FQNEAQ (reference sequence). The DNA for the CDR3 is TGTGCCAGCAGCTCCACTACCGGGGAGCTGTTTTTT. This codes for CASSSTTGELFF.

V usage is TRBV4-3 and J usage is TRBJ1-1, with 7 bases lining up with TRBD1. The length of the CDR3 is 15 residues. Germline lookup yields CDR1 LGHNA and CDR2 YSLEER. V trimming: 4 bases; J trimming: 0 bases; junction bases outside the gene matches: 5. The CDR3 is CASSRDRDLNTEAFF. The CDR3 nucleotides are TGCGCCAGCAGCCGCGACAGGGATTTGAACACTGAAGCTTTCTTT.

This chain connects TRBV27 to TRBJ2-2; D possibly corresponds to TRBD1 (6 bases). Germline V lookup: CDR1 MNHEY, CDR2 SMNVEV (reference sequence). The CDR3 extends over 16 amino acids. V dropped 2 bases and J dropped 0 bases, with 10 bases sitting between them. As DNA, the CDR3 is TGTGCCAGCAGTTTAGTAGGGACAACGAACACCGGGGAGCTGTTTTTT. It encodes CASSLVGTTNTGELFF.

The genes are TRBV19 and TRBJ2-2; weak D call: TRBD2 (7 bases). The V and J ends lost 3 bases and 4 bases respectively, with 18 bases between them. This CDR3 contains 17 residues. The germline gives CDR1 LNHDA, CDR2 SQIVND (reference sequence). CDR3 DNA sequence: TGTGCCAGTAGTATTGGGGTAAGCGGGACAATCACCGGGGAGCTGTTTTTT. This translates into CASSIGVSGTITGELFF. Drawing the rest from reference TRBV19 and TRBJ2-2, the complete variable domain is DGGITQSPKYLFRKEGQNVTLSCEQNLNHDAMYWYRQDPGQGLRLIYYSQIVNDFQKGDIAEGYSVSREKKESFPLTVTSAQKNPTAFYLCASSIGVSGTITGELFFGEGSRLTVL.

This sequence joins TRBV6-4 and TRBJ2-7, with TRBD2 matching over 9 bases. V lost 10 bases, J lost 4 bases, and 11 bases stayed unmatched. The CDR3 totals 14 residues. CDR1 MRHNA and CDR2 SNTAGT come from the germline V gene. DNA of the CDR3: TGTGCCAACAAAACCGGGACTAGCTCTTACGAGCAGTACGTC. Protein sequence: CANKTGTSSYEQYV.

This clone was seen just once. The V gene is TRBV9, the J gene TRBJ2-2; 12 bases are shared with TRBD1. The trim removed 3 bases at V and 6 bases at J, leaving 21 bases unmatched. The germline gives CDR1 SGDLS, CDR2 YYNGEE. The CDR3 totals 21 residues. The CDR3 is CASSAAIRDRGRLGRAGELFF. The CDR3 nucleotides are TGTGCCAGCAGCGCCGCGATCCGGGACAGGGGGCGCCTGGGGCGTGCCGGGGAGCTGTTTTTT.

V is TRBV6-2 or TRBV6-3 and J is TRBJ2-3; 12 bases align to TRBD2. CDR1 and CDR2 (germline): MNHEY, SVGEGT. Trimming took 6 bases from V and 4 from J; bases not matched to a gene: 5. The length of the CDR3 is 15 residues. The CDR3 loop reads CASSQLAGGSDTQYF. The CDR3 nucleotides are TGTGCCAGCAGCCAACTAGCGGGGGGATCAGATACGCAGTATTTT.

The chain links TRBV21-1 to TRBJ1-3; the table assigns TRBD1, which was not confirmed against the DNA. TRBV21-1 is shown as a pseudogene. The CDR3 is made up of 16 amino acids. CDR3 sequence: CARVKGQGSSGNTIYF. As DNA, the CDR3 is TGTGCCAGAGTAAAGGGACAGGGGAGCTCTGGAAACACCATATATTTT.

The chain combines TRBV9 with TRBJ1-6, with D possibly being TRBD1 (5 bases). The length of the CDR3 is 15 residues. Germline CDR1 and CDR2: SGDLS and YYNGEE. V was cut by 3 bases and J by 10 bases, with 17 bases left in between. CDR3 coding DNA: TGTGCCAGCAGCGAAGGCCTAGGAGGGGAATCACCCCTCCACTTT. Its translation: CASSEGLGGESPLHF.

J is TRBJ2-1 and V is TRBV15; 8 bases line up with TRBD1. The CDR3 loop spans 16 amino acids. Germline CDR1 and CDR2: LNHNV and YYDKDF (reference sequence). Unmatched junction bases numbered 9, after V lost 3 bases and J lost 5 bases. CDR3 DNA: TGTGCCACCAGCAGTGACAGGGGTCGGTTTAACAATGAGCAGTTCTTC. Translating gives CATSSDRGRFNNEQFF.

The sample holds one count of this clone. The rearrangement uses TRBV4-3 and TRBJ2-1, with 7 bases fitting TRBD1. The CDR3 is 17 amino acids. Per germline, CDR1 LGHNA and CDR2 YSLEER. With V trimmed by 0 bases and J by 3 bases, 8 bases remained unmatched. For the CDR3, the DNA is TGCGCCAGCAGCCAAGACGTAGACAGGGAGATCTACAATGAGCAGTTCTTC. Its protein product is CASSQDVDREIYNEQFF.

This clone showed up just a few times. The CDR3 here is CASSLDREGMNEKLFF. DNA for the CDR3: TGTGCCAGCAGCTTGGACAGGGAGGGTATGAATGAAAAACTGTTTTTT. The chain combines TRBV5-4 with TRBJ1-4, with D possibly matching TRBD1 (6 bases). Trimming pared 0 bases from V and 5 bases from J, leaving 14 bases between. The CDR3 loop spans 16 amino acids. CDR1 and CDR2 (germline): SGHNT, YYREEE (reference sequence).

There are a few counts of this clone. The genes are TRBV7-9 and TRBJ2-3; possible D gene TRBD2, 6 bases. The CDR3 is 16 residues long. The germline CDR1 and CDR2 sequences are SEHNR and FQNEAQ (reference sequence). V was pared by 2 bases and J by 4 bases, with 16 bases between. The CDR3 nucleotides are TGTGCCAGCAGCTTAAGTCTGTCGGGAGAAGCAGATACGCAGTATTTT. Its translation is CASSLSLSGEADTQYF. The full variable domain, completed using reference TRBV7-9 and TRBJ2-3, is DTGVSQNPRHKITKRGQNVTFRCDPISEHNRLYWYRQTLGQGPEFLTYFQNEAQLEKSRLLSDRFSAERPKGSFSTLEIQRTEQGDSAMYLCASSLSLSGEADTQYFGPGTRLTVL.

This clone appeared a few times. The gene calls are TRBV5-1 and TRBJ1-1, with D possibly TRBD1 on 6 matching bases. Trimming pared 6 bases from V and 0 bases from J, leaving 12 bases between. This CDR3 has 14 amino acids. CDR1 is SGHRS and CDR2 is YFSETQ in the germline V gene. The CDR3 spells CASTEQGLNTEAFF. CDR3 DNA sequence: TGCGCCAGCACAGAACAGGGCTTGAACACTGAAGCTTTCTTT.

The chain joins TRBV7-8 to TRBJ2-3; 11 bases match TRBD2. V lost 5 bases to trimming and J lost 3 bases; unmatched junction nucleotides: 7. Germline V gives CDR1 SGHVS, CDR2 FQNEAQ. CDR3 length: 16 amino acids. This chain's CDR3 is CASSLLAGGLTDTQYF. In DNA, the CDR3 is TGTGCCAGCAGCCTCTTAGCGGGGGGGCTTACAGATACGCAGTATTTT.

The V call is TRBV6-5, the J call TRBJ1-6; D not certain. Trimming left V 6 bases short and J 8 bases short, with 8 bases between. Germline loops: CDR1 MNHEY, CDR2 SVGAGI. The CDR3 covers 12 residues. The CDR3 DNA reads TGTGCCAGCAGCTCAGTGGATTCACCCCTCCACTTT. Encoded protein: CASSSVDSPLHF.

The chain recombines TRBV7-9 with TRBJ1-2, with 10 positions matching TRBD1. The length of the CDR3 is 14 residues. J lost 2 bases, V lost 8 bases, and 5 bases had no gene match. The germline CDR1 and CDR2 sequences are SEHNR and FQNEAQ (reference sequence). CDR3 sequence reads: CASDPGQGNYGYTF. DNA of the CDR3: TGTGCCAGCGACCCGGGACAGGGGAACTATGGCTACACCTTC.

The V and J genes are TRBV14 and TRBJ1-1; no firm D call. Trimming pared 1 base from V and 1 base from J, leaving 7 bases between. Looked up from germline, CDR1 is SGHDN and CDR2 is FVKESK. CDR3 size: 14 residues. The CDR3 DNA follows: TGTGCCAGCAGCCAAGGGCATCCGAACACTGAAGCTTTCTTT. This translates into CASSQGHPNTEAFF.

This chain links TRBV2 with TRBJ2-5, with TRBD1 identical over 7 bases. CDR1 and CDR2 from the germline V gene are SNHLY and FYNNEI. Germline trimming cut 6 bases from V and 2 bases from J; bases unmatched to any gene: 6. The CDR3 length is 14 residues. CDR3 DNA: TGTGCCAGCAGCGCTCGGACAGGTCAAGAGACCCAGTACTTC. Encoded protein: CASSARTGQETQYF.

This chain uses TRBV5-1 with TRBJ2-5; TRBD1 agrees at 7 bases. V gave up 5 bases and J gave up 7 bases; unmatched junction bases: 11. This CDR3 spans 14 amino acids. Germline assignment: CDR1 SGHRS and CDR2 YFSETQ. In DNA form, the CDR3 reads TGCGCCAGCAGGGGGACAGACTACCACTTGACCCAGTACTTC. It specifies CASRGTDYHLTQYF.